These 6 T cell receptor beta chains share one sample of origin, sequenced in a study of beta chain features in type 1 diabetes. Of the isolated RNA, all was reverse transcribed, and so the sequenced material was expressed TCRB transcripts. Measured with immunoSEQ multiplex PCR; TCRdb has only the in-frame clones, and not every one. In the table there are some 900,000 clones, 17% of which are singletons. Sequencing input: naive CD4+ T cells from blood. The receptors come from a woman aged 18-29 years in good health.

V is TRBV9 and J is TRBJ2-6; D is unclear. Trimming took 0 bases from V and 0 from J, leaving 7 bases between them. The CDR3 length is 16 residues. In germline, CDR1 is SGDLS, CDR2 YYNGEE. This chain's CDR3 is CASSVDPGSGANVLTF. CDR3 coding DNA: TGTGCCAGCAGCGTAGATCCGGGCTCTGGGGCCAACGTCCTGACTTTC.

The chain is built from TRBV7-2 and TRBJ2-3; TRBD2 aligns across 11 bases. The J segment lost 2 bases and the V segment lost 5 bases, leaving 6 bases of the junction unmatched. Germline V gene sequence: CDR1 SGHTA, CDR2 FQGNSA. The CDR3 covers 16 residues. CDR3 in amino acids: CASSPGTSGFTDTQYF. For the CDR3, the DNA is TGTGCCAGCAGCCCCGGGACTAGCGGATTCACAGATACGCAGTATTTT. Combining the CDR3 with reference TRBV7-2 and TRBJ2-3 gives the whole variable domain GAGVSQSPSNKVTEKGKDVELRCDPISGHTALYWYRQSLGQGLEFLIYFQGNSAPDKSGLPSDRFSAERTGGSVSTLTIQRTQQEDSAVYLCASSPGTSGFTDTQYFGPGTRLTVL.

As to this clone: A junction end diverges from the germline sequence, so it may reflect a read error. The chain links TRBV7-9 to TRBJ2-1; 16 bases fit TRBD2. The CDR3 spans 12 residues. The germline V gene encodes CDR1 SEHNR and CDR2 FQNEAQ (reference sequence). The CDR3 DNA reads as TGTGCCAGCAGCTCGGGACTAGCGGGAGGGGTCTTC. This gives the protein CASSSGLAGGVF.

This clone occurred a few times. V and J are TRBV7-9 and TRBJ1-2; D may be TRBD1 (6 bases). There are 13 residues in the CDR3. The V gene lost 5 bases and the J gene lost 3 bases, with 10 bases spanning the gap. Germline lookup yields CDR1 SEHNR and CDR2 FQNEAQ (reference sequence). The CDR3 sequence: CASSPQGYYGYTF. As DNA, the CDR3 is TGTGCCAGCAGCCCTCAGGGGTACTATGGCTACACCTTC. The variable domain in full, completed from reference TRBV7-9 and TRBJ1-2, reads DTGVSQNPRHKITKRGQNVTFRCDPISEHNRLYWYRQTLGQGPEFLTYFQNEAQLEKSRLLSDRFSAERPKGSFSTLEIQRTEQGDSAMYLCASSPQGYYGYTFGSGTRLTVV.

The chain links TRBV7-9 to TRBJ2-3, with 8 bases identical to TRBD2. The CDR3 length is 14 residues. Germline V gene data show CDR1 as SEHNR and CDR2 as FQNEAQ (reference sequence). The ends lost 2 bases at V and 5 bases at J; junction bases unmatched: 3. The CDR3 region has the DNA TGTGCCAGCAGCTTACGGGAGGGCCAAGATACGCAGTATTTT. This encodes CASSLREGQDTQYF.

This clone was observed a handful of times. The CDR3 reads CASSFLPVGTGNSGANVLTF. The DNA for the CDR3 is TGTGCCAGCAGCTTCTTGCCCGTAGGGACAGGGAACTCTGGGGCCAACGTCCTGACTTTC. This chain uses TRBV7-3 with TRBJ2-6; 9 bases are shared with TRBD1. The J segment lost 0 bases and the V segment lost 3 bases, leaving 12 bases of the junction unmatched. The CDR3 runs to 20 residues. The V gene's germline CDR1 is SGHTA and CDR2 FQGTGA. Using reference TRBV7-3 and TRBJ2-6 for the parts outside the CDR3, the full variable domain is GAGVSQTPSNKVTEKGKYVELRCDPISGHTALYWYRQSLGQGPEFLIYFQGTGAADDSGLPNDRFFAVRPEGSVSTLKIQRTERGDSAVYLCASSFLPVGTGNSGANVLTFGAGSRLTVL.